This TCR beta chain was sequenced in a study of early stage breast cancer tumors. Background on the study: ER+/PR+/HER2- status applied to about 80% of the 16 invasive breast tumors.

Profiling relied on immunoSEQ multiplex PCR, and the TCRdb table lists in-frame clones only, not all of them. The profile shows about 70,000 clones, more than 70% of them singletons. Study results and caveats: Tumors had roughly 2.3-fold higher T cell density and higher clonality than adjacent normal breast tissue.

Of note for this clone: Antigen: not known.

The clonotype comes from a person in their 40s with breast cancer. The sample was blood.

DNA for the CDR3: TGTGCCAGCAGCCTCCGGGACAGGGGCTACGAGCAGTACTTC. As protein: CASSLRDRGYEQYF. V usage is TRBV6-5 and J usage is TRBJ2-7, with 10 positions matching TRBD1. The J segment lost 3 bases and the V segment lost 6 bases, leaving 5 bases of the junction unmatched. This CDR3 spans 14 amino acids. Looked up from germline, CDR1 is MNHEY and CDR2 is SVGAGI.